This T cell receptor (beta chain) was found in a study of blood T cell repertoires in COVID-19. Overall study context: The United States, Italy and Spain provided the acute and convalescent COVID-19 samples. From T cells, B-cell-depleted T cells, or PBMCs came the material, which was cDNA or gDNA.

The CDR3 totals 14 residues. Germline CDR1 reads SGHTS; CDR2 reads YDEGEE. Trimming left V 4 bases short and J 0 bases short, with 8 bases between. Original processing methods: Quantification of nucleated cells was approximated via reference gene primer amplification. Profiling relied on immunoSEQ multiplex PCR, and the TCRdb table lists in-frame clones only, not all of them. V and J calls and clone size come straight from that table; D and trimming were deduced from the DNA. The sample lists 100,000 or so clones, roughly 92% occurring once. The receptor was isolated from a man in his sixties with acute or convalescent COVID-19. The sample consisted of peripheral blood. This chain uses TRBV5-8 with TRBJ2-1; D might be TRBD2 (5 bases). The CDR3 coding sequence is TGTGCCAGCAGCCGGACTTTCTCCTACAATGAGCAGTTCTTC. Translation: CASSRTFSYNEQFF.